A single sample gave rise to the 25 T cell receptor beta chains below, sequenced in a study of cytomegalovirus exposure and HLA in healthy donors. Amplification used 60 Vbeta primers and 13 Jbeta primers. The data were produced by immunoSEQ multiplex PCR, yet TCRdb's version contains in-frame clones alone and is incomplete. The sample lists 95,000 to 150,000 clones, roughly 80% seen once, with 2.1% in the top ten. The sequencing input was PBMCs. All receptors come from a man under 40 in good health and CMV-seronegative.

This clone has a single count. The conserved final phenylalanine or tryptophan is absent from the CDR3, which likely points to a read error. The rearrangement joins TRBV5-8 to TRBJ1-2, with TRBD1 matching 7 bases. After removal of 4 bases from V and 5 bases from J, the junction contained 8 bases not matched to a gene. The length of the CDR3 is 14 residues. The V gene's germline CDR1 is SGHTS and CDR2 YDEGEE. The CDR3 sequence: CASSPRTGSYGYTS. The CDR3, as DNA: TGTGCCAGCAGCCCCCGGACAGGATCGTATGGCTACACCTCC.

This rearrangement joins TRBV10-1 to TRBJ2-3, with 9 nucleotides matching TRBD2. This CDR3 is built from 18 residues. J was trimmed by 5 bases and V by 1 base; bases with no gene match: 13. Germline V CDR1 and CDR2: WNHNN, SYGVQD (reference sequence). The CDR3 DNA is TGCGCCAGCAGTGAGTTCGGCGGCGGGGGGGCCAGAGGAGATACGCAGTATTTT. This encodes CASSEFGGGGARGDTQYF.

This sequence joins TRBV18 and TRBJ2-5; 14 bases agree with TRBD2. V shed 3 bases and J 5 bases; nucleotides not matched to a gene: 2. Germline CDR1 is KGHSH and CDR2 is LQKENI. This CDR3 comprises 15 residues. In DNA form, the CDR3 reads TGTGCCAGCTCACCTGGGACTAGCGGGGGTGAGACCCAGTACTTC. Translated: CASSPGTSGGETQYF.

This clone was detected only once. The chain uses TRBV5-1 and TRBJ2-7; perhaps TRBD2 as D (6 bases). Germline loops: CDR1 SGHRS, CDR2 YFSETQ. The CDR3 runs to 14 residues. Trimming shortened V by 2 bases and J by 1 base, and 10 bases separated the two germline ends. CDR3 nucleotides: TGCGCCAGCAGCTTTCTAGCGACGTCCTACGAGCAGTACTTC. Translation: CASSFLATSYEQYF.

This chain connects TRBV4-1 to TRBJ1-1, with 8 bases matching TRBD1. The V gene's germline CDR1 is MGHRA and CDR2 YSYEKL. The V gene end was trimmed by 3 bases and the J gene end by 1 base; junction bases not matched to a gene: 7. The CDR3 loop spans 16 amino acids. This chain's CDR3 is CASSHVQGASNTEAFF. The CDR3 DNA reads TGCGCCAGCAGCCACGTCCAGGGGGCCTCGAACACTGAAGCTTTCTTT.

CDR3 loop: CASSIDPSSGETQYF. DNA of the CDR3: TGTGCCAGTAGTATAGATCCGTCTAGCGGCGAGACCCAGTACTTC. The V call is TRBV19, the J call TRBJ2-5; 7 bases align to TRBD2. V lost 0 bases and J lost 5; bases outside the gene matches: 6. Germline V gene data show CDR1 as LNHDA and CDR2 as SQIVND (reference sequence). CDR3 length: 15 residues.

The chain recombines TRBV11-2 with TRBJ2-5, with 9 bases lining up with TRBD1. With 3 bases clipped from V and 6 bases from J, the junction kept 2 bases outside the gene matches. CDR1 is SGHAT and CDR2 is FQNNGV in the germline V gene. The CDR3 contains 13 residues. This CDR3 is CASSLTGGKTQYF. In nucleotides, the CDR3 is TGTGCCAGCAGCTTGACAGGGGGAAAGACCCAGTACTTC.

A remark on this clone: An end of the junction does not agree with germline; a read error may underlie this. This rearrangement joins TRBV11-3 to TRBJ2-7, with D perhaps TRBD1 (5 bases). This CDR3 is built from 12 residues. Germline values: CDR1 SGHNT, CDR2 YENEEA. CDR3 coding DNA: TGTGCCAGCAGCCAGGGCTCCTACGAGCAGCACTTC. Translating it yields CASSQGSYEQHF.

This clone has a handful of counts. This rearrangement joins TRBV2 to TRBJ2-2; unclear D gene. The germline V gene encodes CDR1 SNHLY and CDR2 FYNNEI. V gave up 5 bases and J gave up 3 bases, with 7 bases separating them. This CDR3 has 13 amino acids. DNA for the CDR3: TGTGCCAGCAGTAAAGGCGACACCGGGGAGCTGTTTTTT. Residues: CASSKGDTGELFF.

The V gene is TRBV19, the J gene TRBJ1-1, with a tentative D call TRBD1 (5 bases). The V and J ends lost 8 bases and 1 base respectively, with 14 bases between them. Germline lookup yields CDR1 LNHDA and CDR2 SQIVND (reference sequence). The CDR3 runs to 14 residues. The CDR3 nucleotides are TGTGCCAGTTCCTGGGGCAGGCGGAACACTGAAGCTTTCTTT. Its translation: CASSWGRRNTEAFF.

The V gene is TRBV4-3, the J gene TRBJ2-7; 8 bases match TRBD1. CDR1 LGHNA and CDR2 YSLEER come from the germline V gene. This CDR3 has 14 residues. The junction had 0 bases not matched to a gene; V was cut back by 1 base and J by 1 base. The CDR3 is CASSQGQGSYEQYF. CDR3 in DNA: TGCGCCAGCAGCCAAGGACAGGGGTCCTACGAGCAGTACTTC.

The chain employs TRBV6-5 and TRBJ1-3, with a possible D match to TRBD1 (6 bases). Germline V gene data show CDR1 as MNHEY and CDR2 as SVGAGI. The CDR3 loop spans 14 amino acids. Trimming took 6 bases from V and 2 from J, leaving 11 bases between them. Here the CDR3 reads CASREQGPGNTIYF. Here the CDR3 DNA reads TGTGCCAGCAGGGAACAGGGTCCTGGAAACACCATATATTTT.

The gene calls are TRBV9 and TRBJ2-2; 12 bases are a match to TRBD2. The V segment lost 4 bases and the J segment 4 bases; nucleotides outside the gene matches: 5. CDR3 size: 16 residues. Germline CDR1 is SGDLS and CDR2 is YYNGEE. The CDR3 sequence is CASSTLAGGTTGELFF. Here the CDR3 DNA reads TGTGCCAGCAGCACCCTAGCGGGGGGGACCACCGGGGAGCTGTTTTTT.

In nucleotides, the CDR3 is TGTGCCAGCAGTGTGAGCGGGGGGACAGATACGCAGTATTTT. As protein: CASSVSGGTDTQYF. The chain carries TRBV6-1 and TRBJ2-3; TRBD2 agrees at 9 bases. There are 14 residues in the CDR3. With V trimmed by 4 bases and J by 3 bases, 2 bases remained unmatched. The germline V gene has CDR1 MNHNS and CDR2 SASEGT.

The chain links TRBV5-5 to TRBJ2-1; 8 nucleotides align to TRBD1. This CDR3 is 12 amino acids long. Trimming took 4 bases from V and 9 from J; bases not matched to a gene: 3. The germline V gene encodes CDR1 SGHKS and CDR2 YYEKEE (reference sequence). The CDR3 region has the DNA TGTGCCAGCAGCCGGACAGGGACTGAGCAGTTCTTC. This encodes CASSRTGTEQFF. Full variable domain (remainder filled in from reference TRBV5-5 and TRBJ2-1): DAGVTQSPTHLIKTRGQQVTLRCSPISGHKSVSWYQQVLGQGPQFIFQYYEKEERGRGNFPDRFSARQFPNYSSELNVNALLLGDSALYLCASSRTGTEQFFGPGTRLTVL.

This clone appeared a few times. The J gene is TRBJ1-1, the V gene TRBV6-4; a weak D match, TRBD1 (5 bases). Germline V gene sequence: CDR1 MRHNA, CDR2 SNTAGT. This CDR3 has 14 amino acids. The ends were cut back, 4 bases at V and 1 base at J, with 10 bases in the middle. DNA for the CDR3: TGTGCCAGCAGTGCCTCGACAGAGAACACTGAAGCTTTCTTT. It yields the protein CASSASTENTEAFF.

This clone was counted only a few times. The CDR3 region has the DNA TGTGCTAGTGGTTTAAACAGAAACTATGGCTACACCTTC. Encoded protein: CASGLNRNYGYTF. J is TRBJ1-2 and V is TRBV12-5; D unresolved. This CDR3 has 13 amino acids. The ends were cut back, 3 bases at V and 2 bases at J, with 7 bases in the middle. Germline V gene lookup returns CDR1 LGHNT and CDR2 FRNRAP.

The V call is TRBV29-1, the J call TRBJ2-5, with 8 bases lining up with TRBD2. CDR3 size: 12 residues. V shed 4 bases and J 3 bases; nucleotides not matched to a gene: 1. CDR1 and CDR2 (germline): SQVTM, ANQGSEA. For the CDR3, the DNA is TGCAGCGTTGCGGGGGGGGAAGAGACCCAGTACTTC. It translates to CSVAGGEETQYF.

The rearrangement links TRBV7-2 to TRBJ1-5; the match to TRBD1 covers 7 bases. The CDR3 loop spans 14 amino acids. Germline trimming cut 5 bases from V and 4 bases from J; bases unmatched to any gene: 5. The germline CDR1 and CDR2 sequences are SGHTA and FQGNSA. CDR3 region: CASSGDSFNQPQHF. The DNA of the CDR3 is TGTGCCAGCAGCGGGGACAGCTTTAATCAGCCCCAGCATTTT.

The DNA for the CDR3 is TGCGCCAGCAGCCAAGGGTCGGCCCTGGGGGCGGCACGAAACACCATATATTTT. The encoded protein is CASSQGSALGAARNTIYF. The rearrangement uses TRBV4-1 and TRBJ1-3, with a weak D call TRBD1 (6 bases). CDR1 and CDR2 from the germline V gene are MGHRA and YSYEKL. The CDR3 covers 18 residues. Between the trimmed V and J ends, which lost 1 base and 5 bases, there was a span of 21 bases.

The rearrangement links TRBV11-2 to TRBJ1-1; 10 positions match TRBD1. The length of the CDR3 is 15 residues. The J segment lost 8 bases and the V segment lost 5 bases, leaving 11 bases of the junction unmatched. Germline-derived CDR1 and CDR2 are SGHAT and FQNNGV. As DNA, the CDR3 is TGTGCCAGCAGCGCCGCCCGGGACAGGGGTTGGGAAGCTTTCTTT. Protein sequence: CASSAARDRGWEAFF. The full variable domain, its missing parts supplied by reference TRBV11-2 and TRBJ1-1, is EAGVAQSPRYKIIEKRQSVAFWCNPISGHATLYWYQQILGQGPKLLIQFQNNGVVDDSQLPKDRFSAERLKGVDSTLKIQPAKLEDSAVYLCASSAARDRGWEAFFGQGTRLTVV.

This chain connects TRBV10-1 to TRBJ1-6; D is perhaps TRBD1 (5 bases). CDR1 is WNHNN, CDR2 SYGVQD, per germline (reference sequence). Trimming took 3 bases from V and 5 from J, leaving 17 bases between them. The CDR3 totals 17 residues. The CDR3 is CASSDGRRGRNNSPLHF. CDR3 sequence (DNA): TGCGCCAGCAGTGACGGGCGAAGGGGCCGGAATAATTCACCCCTCCACTTT.

This chain uses TRBV9 with TRBJ1-2; tentatively, D is TRBD1 (6 bases). This CDR3 comprises 13 residues. Germline V gives CDR1 SGDLS, CDR2 YYNGEE. V was clipped by 0 bases and J by 7 bases, with 10 bases between them. The CDR3 protein is CASSVGGRGGYTF. CDR3 sequence (DNA): TGTGCCAGCAGCGTAGGAGGCAGGGGTGGCTACACCTTC.

This sequence joins TRBV5-1 and TRBJ2-7, with D possibly being TRBD1 (6 bases). Germline CDR1 and CDR2: SGHRS and YFSETQ. This CDR3 comprises 14 residues. V lost 7 bases and J lost 5, with 19 bases in between. As DNA, the CDR3 is TGCGCCAGCGGCGCGCAATCAGGGGCTGACGAGCAGTACTTC. Protein: CASGAQSGADEQYF.

V and J are TRBV19 and TRBJ1-5; TRBD1 aligns across 7 bases. Looked up from germline, CDR1 is LNHDA and CDR2 is SQIVND (reference sequence). After removal of 6 bases from V and 4 bases from J, the junction contained 12 bases not matched to a gene. This CDR3 has 16 residues. CDR3 region: CASRKTGLVLNQPQHF. CDR3 DNA: TGTGCCAGTAGGAAGACAGGGTTGGTCCTAAATCAGCCCCAGCATTTT.